A single sample gave rise to the 27 T cell receptor beta chains below, sequenced in a study of blood T cell repertoires in COVID-19. TCRdb's copy holds only in-frame clones and misses some; the assay was immunoSEQ multiplex PCR. The table has fewer than 200,000 clones, 88% seen once. What was sequenced was peripheral blood. These receptors were obtained from a man aged 55 to 70 with acute or convalescent COVID-19.

J is TRBJ2-3 and V is TRBV11-3; 12 nucleotides line up with TRBD2. The CDR3 has 15 amino acids. V lost 3 bases to trimming and J lost 6 bases; unmatched junction nucleotides: 4. Germline V CDR1 and CDR2: SGHNT, YENEEA. The CDR3 DNA follows: TGTGCCAGCAGCTTTCTAGCGGGAGGGCGGGATACGCAGTATTTT. Translated, it gives CASSFLAGGRDTQYF.

CDR3 amino acids: CASRMDRGGEKLFF. As DNA, the CDR3 is TGTGCCAGCAGGATGGACAGGGGAGGTGAAAAACTGTTTTTT. The V gene is TRBV7-9, the J gene TRBJ1-4; TRBD1 agrees at 9 bases. CDR1 and CDR2 (germline): SEHNR, FQNEAQ (reference sequence). With 6 bases clipped from V and 7 bases from J, the junction kept 6 bases outside the gene matches. The CDR3 sequence is 14 residues long.

The DNA of the CDR3 is TGTGCCAGCAGTGAAGCAGCAGGGTATTCGTTCTATAATTCACCCCTCCACTTT. It translates to CASSEAAGYSFYNSPLHF. V usage is TRBV6-1 and J usage is TRBJ1-6; tentatively, D is TRBD1 (5 bases). CDR1 is MNHNS and CDR2 is SASEGT in the germline V gene. V was pared by 0 bases and J by 3 bases, with 15 bases between. The CDR3 loop spans 18 amino acids.

The chain couples TRBV5-4 to TRBJ2-7; TRBD2 aligns across 7 bases. This CDR3 has 15 residues. V was clipped by 3 bases and J by 3 bases; unmatched bases: 9. CDR1 SGHNT and CDR2 YYREEE come from the germline V gene (reference sequence). In DNA, the CDR3 is TGTGCCAGCAGCTCCGACCGGACTAGTAGCTACGAGCAGTACTTC. Residues: CASSSDRTSSYEQYF.

V and J are TRBV12-3 or TRBV12-4 and TRBJ1-3; D is ambiguous. This CDR3 contains 12 residues. V was pared by 1 base and J by 6 bases, with 4 bases between. The chain's CDR3 is CASSLGANTIYF. The DNA for the CDR3 is TGTGCCAGCAGTTTAGGCGCAAACACCATATATTTT.

In its sample, this clone was seen once. The rearrangement uses TRBV6-5 and TRBJ1-2; D perhaps matches TRBD1 (5 bases). V was shortened by 5 bases and J by 4 bases, with 14 bases between the two germline ends. CDR3 length: 14 amino acids. Germline CDR1 and CDR2: MNHEY and SVGAGI. The DNA of the CDR3 is TGTGCCAGCAGTCAACCGACAGCGGGCTATGGCTACACCTTC. Amino acid sequence: CASSQPTAGYGYTF.

V usage is TRBV5-4 and J usage is TRBJ1-3; TRBD1 aligns across 10 bases. The V gene end was trimmed by 0 bases and the J gene end by 4 bases; junction bases not matched to a gene: 7. Germline V gives CDR1 SGHNT, CDR2 YYREEE (reference sequence). This CDR3 contains 17 residues. Here the CDR3 reads CASSLGAPGQGGNTIYF. CDR3 nucleotide sequence: TGTGCCAGCAGCTTGGGGGCTCCGGGACAGGGGGGAAACACCATATATTTT.

This chain connects TRBV10-3 to TRBJ2-7; no clear D gene. Trimming took off 3 bases at V and 4 bases at J, with 7 bases between the two ends. The CDR3 runs to 12 residues. Germline V gene data show CDR1 as ENHRY and CDR2 as SYGVKD. The CDR3 spells CAISDSLYEQYF. CDR3 nucleotides: TGTGCCATCAGTGATTCCTTATACGAGCAGTACTTC.

This clone was seen just once. The chain carries TRBV7-9 and TRBJ1-6; the D gene is possibly TRBD1 (6 bases). The V and J ends lost 7 bases and 7 bases respectively, with 11 bases between them. CDR3 length: 13 residues. Per germline, CDR1 SEHNR and CDR2 FQNEAQ (reference sequence). CDR3 residues: CASKGGENSPLHF. The CDR3 DNA sequence: TGTGCCAGCAAAGGGGGAGAGAATTCACCCCTCCACTTT.

The table lists this clone with a count of one. The chain has TRBV7-2 and TRBJ2-2; the D gene is possibly TRBD1 (5 bases). CDR3 size: 15 residues. The V gene's germline CDR1 is SGHTA and CDR2 FQGNSA. The V end was cut by 1 base, the J end by 6 bases, with 12 bases between. This CDR3 reads CASSLEPGMAGELFF. The DNA of the CDR3 is TGTGCCAGCAGCTTAGAGCCAGGGATGGCCGGGGAGCTGTTTTTT.

V usage is TRBV5-1 and J usage is TRBJ1-2, with 7 bases that match TRBD1. After removal of 0 bases from V and 10 bases from J, the junction contained 3 bases not matched to a gene. CDR3 size: 12 residues. Germline V lookup: CDR1 SGHRS, CDR2 YFSETQ. Written as DNA, the CDR3 is TGCGCCAGCAGCTTGGTCAGGGGGAACTACACCTTC. Its translation is CASSLVRGNYTF. Filled out from reference TRBV5-1 and TRBJ1-2, the complete variable domain reads KAGVTQTPRYLIKTRGQQVTLSCSPISGHRSVSWYQQTPGQGLQFLFEYFSETQRNKGNFPGRFSGRQFSNSRSEMNVSTLELGDSALYLCASSLVRGNYTFGSGTRLTVV.

This clone was picked up one time. The chain has TRBV5-1 and TRBJ1-2; 9 nucleotides match TRBD1. Looked up from germline, CDR1 is SGHRS and CDR2 is YFSETQ. J gave up 8 bases and V 1 base, and 6 bases lay outside the gene matches. CDR3 length: 14 amino acids. CDR3 nucleotides: TGCGCCAGCAGCTTGACCACAGGGGGCGGCGGCTACACCTTC. Translated, it gives CASSLTTGGGGYTF.

The V gene is TRBV27, the J gene TRBJ2-5; D ambiguous. The germline CDR1 and CDR2 sequences are MNHEY and SMNVEV (reference sequence). This CDR3 is built from 12 residues. V gave up 5 bases and J gave up 4 bases, with 8 bases separating them. The DNA for the CDR3 is TGTGCCAGCAGTCCCCTCGGAGAGACCCAGTACTTC. As protein: CASSPLGETQYF.

This clone was counted once. The V and J genes are TRBV24-1 and TRBJ1-1, with D perhaps matching TRBD1 (6 bases). This CDR3 has 14 amino acids. CDR1 is KGHDR, CDR2 SFDVKD, per germline. The V and J ends lost 3 bases and 1 base respectively, with 8 bases between them. CDR3 loop: CATSDAQGNTEAFF. The CDR3 nucleotides are TGTGCCACCAGTGATGCACAGGGGAACACTGAAGCTTTCTTT.

The chain couples TRBV9 to TRBJ2-3, with D possibly matching TRBD2 (6 bases). This CDR3 has 17 residues. Germline V CDR1 and CDR2: SGDLS, YYNGEE. Trimming removed 4 bases at V and 3 bases at J, with 21 bases between. The CDR3 here is CASSPGGAGYATDTQYF. The CDR3 DNA sequence: TGTGCCAGCAGCCCTGGGGGAGCGGGCTACGCGACAGATACGCAGTATTTT.

This chain links TRBV10-3 with TRBJ1-4; D may be TRBD1 (6 bases). The ends were cut back, 5 bases at V and 5 bases at J, with 12 bases in the middle. The CDR3 sequence is 14 residues long. Germline assignment: CDR1 ENHRY and CDR2 SYGVKD. The CDR3 protein is CAISPQGKNEKLFF. Here the CDR3 DNA reads TGTGCCATCAGTCCACAGGGCAAGAATGAAAAACTGTTTTTT.

On this clone: Other DNA sequences in this specimen translate into the identical CDR3. This sequence joins TRBV5-6 and TRBJ1-6; D ambiguous. In germline, CDR1 is SGHDT, CDR2 YYEEEE. Deletions cut 2 bases from V and 0 bases from J, with 6 bases between. This CDR3 has 15 residues. This CDR3 is CASSLGSSYNSPLHF. DNA of the CDR3: TGTGCCAGCAGCTTAGGGAGCTCCTATAATTCACCCCTCCACTTT. Full variable domain (remainder filled in from reference TRBV5-6 and TRBJ1-6): DAGVTQSPTHLIKTRGQQVTLRCSPKSGHDTVSWYQQALGQGPQFIFQYYEEEERQRGNFPDRFSGHQFPNYSSELNVNALLLGDSALYLCASSLGSSYNSPLHFGNGTRLTVT.

This clone was recorded a few times. The V and J genes are TRBV3-1 (or the pseudogene TRBV3-2) and TRBJ1-3, with D tentatively TRBD1 (5 bases). The V gene's germline CDR1 is LGHDT and CDR2 YNNKEL (reference sequence). The V end lost 4 bases, the J end lost 2 bases, and 15 bases lay between the germline ends. This CDR3 spans 16 amino acids. In DNA, the CDR3 is TGTGCCAGCAGCCCAACCGTCGGGGGACCTGGAAACACCATATATTTT. Protein: CASSPTVGGPGNTIYF.

V gene TRBV5-6 combines with J gene TRBJ2-7; 11 bases agree with TRBD1. The CDR3 consists of 15 residues. The germline CDR1 and CDR2 sequences are SGHDT and YYEEEE. Trimming cost V 3 bases and J 5 bases; bases outside gene matches: 7. The CDR3 here is CASSYRTGGRDEQYF. In DNA form, the CDR3 reads TGTGCCAGCAGCTACCGGACAGGGGGCCGCGACGAGCAGTACTTC.

As concerns this clone: Other nucleotide sequences from this sample produce the same CDR3. For the CDR3, the DNA is TGTGCCAGCAGCCTAGGGGCGGGAGGATCCACAGATACGCAGTATTTT. It codes for CASSLGAGGSTDTQYF. This sequence joins TRBV11-3 and TRBJ2-3, with 8 bases that match TRBD2. V shed 5 bases and J 2 bases; nucleotides not matched to a gene: 9. This CDR3 spans 16 amino acids. The germline V gene has CDR1 SGHNT and CDR2 YENEEA.

The chain employs TRBV6-1 and TRBJ1-6; 9 bases line up with TRBD1. The CDR3 loop spans 14 amino acids. V gave up 3 bases and J gave up 10 bases; unmatched junction bases: 4. Germline assignment: CDR1 MNHNS and CDR2 SASEGT. The CDR3 spells CASSEGTGRSPLHF. CDR3 in DNA: TGTGCCAGCAGTGAGGGGACAGGGAGGTCACCCCTCCACTTT.

The CDR3 coding sequence is TGTGCCAGCAGCGTGGGGTCCGGGATGAACACTGAAGCTTTCTTT. Its protein product is CASSVGSGMNTEAFF. The gene calls are TRBV9 and TRBJ1-1; D is unclear. The CDR3 is 15 residues long. Trimming took 2 bases from V and 0 from J, leaving 11 bases between them. CDR1 SGDLS and CDR2 YYNGEE come from the germline V gene.

Here the CDR3 reads CAWTVRAGRLVMNTEAFF. The DNA of the CDR3 is TGTGCCTGGACCGTACGGGCAGGGCGCCTGGTAATGAACACTGAAGCTTTCTTT. The chain carries TRBV30 and TRBJ1-1; TRBD1 is a possible D gene (5 bases). There are 18 residues in the CDR3. The V and J ends lost 4 bases and 0 bases respectively, with 24 bases between them. Per the germline V gene, CDR1 is GTSNPN and CDR2 is SVGIG (reference sequence).

The chain carries TRBV14 and TRBJ1-1; weak D call: TRBD1 (5 bases). Trimming stripped 4 bases from V and 6 bases from J, with 18 bases between. This CDR3 is built from 15 residues. The germline CDR1 and CDR2 sequences are SGHDN and FVKESK. DNA for the CDR3: TGTGCCAGCAGCCGGACCGGGACTTGGACCGCTGAAGCTTTCTTT. It yields the protein CASSRTGTWTAEAFF.

The rearrangement uses TRBV4-1 and TRBJ2-3; TRBD1 agrees at 8 bases. Germline V gives CDR1 MGHRA, CDR2 YSYEKL. Trimming took 3 bases from V and 1 from J; bases not matched to a gene: 3. This CDR3 spans 15 amino acids. CDR3: CASSQMDRGTDTQYF. In DNA form, the CDR3 reads TGCGCCAGCAGCCAGATGGACAGGGGCACAGATACGCAGTATTTT.

Only a few counts were recorded for this clone. CDR3 amino acids: CASRLAEDYNEQFF. The CDR3 coding sequence is TGTGCAAGTCGCTTAGCGGAGGACTACAATGAGCAGTTCTTC. This chain connects TRBV12-2 to TRBJ2-1; TRBD2 is the table's D call and was not checked against the DNA. TRBV12-2 is designated a pseudogene. CDR3 size: 14 residues.

J is TRBJ1-3 and V is TRBV2; tentatively, D is TRBD1 (5 bases). Trimming cost V 1 base and J 1 base, with 8 bases left between them. The CDR3 has 15 residues. From germline, CDR1 is SNHLY and CDR2 FYNNEI. Here the CDR3 DNA reads TGTGCCAGCAGTGAAGTGGGGGGATCTGGAAACACCATATATTTT. Residues: CASSEVGGSGNTIYF.